The rows below give T cell receptor beta chains drawn from one sample of a study of T cells in Graves' hyperthyroidism and ophthalmopathy. Using its own MiXCR run on the multiplex PCR reads, TCRdb lists one record per CDR3 protein. Here the sample spans some 400,000 distinct CDR3 sequences, approximately 15% being singletons. Sequenced input: blood. The receptors shown here come from a woman in her fifties or sixties with Graves' hyperthyroidism. Both conserved end residues are part of each CDR3. The D gene is left open where the match is weak. Clone sizes are given selectively: once, few, many, or a class where the clone is expanded.

V gene: TRBV7-9; D gene: .; J gene: TRBJ1-1; clone size: many; CDR3 protein: CASSLVVNTEAFF; CDR3 DNA: TGTGCCAGCAGCTTAGTGGTGAACACTGAAGCTTTCTTT
V gene: TRBV3-1; D gene: TRBD1; J gene: TRBJ1-1; clone size: .; CDR3 protein: CASSQNTGTAAFF; CDR3 DNA: TGTGCCAGCAGCCAGAACACCGGGACAGCGGCTTTCTTT
V gene: TRBV6-5; D gene: .; J gene: TRBJ1-6; clone size: few; CDR3 protein: CASSYSTGPYNSPLHF; CDR3 DNA: TGTGCCAGCAGTTACTCGACAGGCCCGTATAATTCACCCCTCCACTTT
V gene: TRBV3-1; D gene: .; J gene: TRBJ2-7; clone size: many; CDR3 protein: CASSQEGNPAYEQYF; CDR3 DNA: TGTGCCAGCAGCCAAGAGGGAAACCCGGCCTACGAGCAGTACTTC
V gene: TRBV11-3; D gene: TRBD2; J gene: TRBJ2-1; clone size: .; CDR3 protein: CASSSRASGYNEQFF; CDR3 DNA: TGTGCCAGCAGCTCAAGGGCTAGCGGATACAATGAGCAGTTCTTC
V gene: TRBV20-1; D gene: .; J gene: TRBJ2-7; clone size: .; CDR3 protein: CSARDFRGTGYEQYF; CDR3 DNA: TGCAGTGCTAGAGATTTCAGGGGTACCGGTTACGAGCAGTACTTC
V gene: TRBV19; D gene: TRBD1; J gene: TRBJ1-5; clone size: .; CDR3 protein: CASSAGQERGQPQHF; CDR3 DNA: TGTGCCAGTAGTGCCGGACAGGAAAGAGGCCAGCCCCAGCATTTT
V gene: TRBV19; D gene: .; J gene: TRBJ1-5; clone size: many; CDR3 protein: CASSARDVHQPQHF; CDR3 DNA: TGTGCCAGTAGCGCCAGGGATGTTCATCAGCCCCAGCATTTT
V gene: TRBV9; D gene: .; J gene: TRBJ1-5; clone size: many; CDR3 protein: CASSPGPSNQPQHF; CDR3 DNA: TGTGCCAGCAGTCCCGGGCCGAGCAATCAGCCCCAGCATTTT
V gene: TRBV6-1; D gene: .; J gene: TRBJ2-3; clone size: .; CDR3 protein: CASSPHAGLSTDTQYF; CDR3 DNA: TGTGCCAGCAGTCCACACGCAGGGCTGAGCACAGATACGCAGTATTTT
V gene: TRBV5-1; D gene: .; J gene: TRBJ2-7; clone size: .; CDR3 protein: CASSLGQGGAYEQYF; CDR3 DNA: TGCGCCAGCAGCTTGGGACAGGGAGGGGCCTACGAGCAGTACTTC
V gene: TRBV13; D gene: .; J gene: TRBJ1-3; clone size: few; CDR3 protein: CASSLNGRGQGNTIYF; CDR3 DNA: TGTGCCAGCAGCTTAAATGGCAGGGGACAAGGAAACACCATATATTTT
V gene: TRBV27; D gene: TRBD2; J gene: TRBJ2-5; clone size: many; CDR3 protein: CASSAGTSGSETQYF; CDR3 DNA: TGTGCCAGCAGTGCGGGGACTAGCGGGAGTGAGACCCAGTACTTC
V gene: TRBV4-1; D gene: .; J gene: TRBJ1-5; clone size: .; CDR3 protein: CASSQVEGLGQPQHF; CDR3 DNA: TGCGCCAGCAGCCAAGTAGAGGGTTTGGGTCAGCCCCAGCATTTT